Described below is a single TCR beta chain sequence and its context. This table comes from immunoSEQ multiplex PCR, and its TCRdb copy is limited to in-frame clones, with some not included. The table shows 90,000 to 120,000 clones, with about 90% occurring only once. This sample stems from a study of T cell changes during pregnancy in multiple sclerosis. The CDR3 totals 12 residues. Specimen: peripheral blood, collected in the third trimester of pregnancy. This sequence was found in a female donor in good health, enrolled as a control in a pregnancy study. This rearrangement joins TRBV21-1 to TRBJ1-3. TRBV21-1 is a pseudogene locus. The CDR3 coding sequence is TGTGCCAGCAGCACTAAGGGAAACACCATATATTTT. This encodes CASSTKGNTIYF.